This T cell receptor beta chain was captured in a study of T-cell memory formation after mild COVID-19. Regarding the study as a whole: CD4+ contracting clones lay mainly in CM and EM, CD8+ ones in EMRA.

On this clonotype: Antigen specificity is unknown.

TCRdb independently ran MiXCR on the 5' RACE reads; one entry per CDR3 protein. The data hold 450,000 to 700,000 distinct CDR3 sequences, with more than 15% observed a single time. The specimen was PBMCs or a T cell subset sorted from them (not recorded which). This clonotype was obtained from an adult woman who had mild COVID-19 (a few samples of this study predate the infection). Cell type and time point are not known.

The CDR3 DNA reads TGTGCCAGCAGCTCCGTGGGCCCATATTACTCCTACGAGCAGTACTTC. Its protein is CASSSVGPYYSYEQYF. The genes are TRBV5-6 and TRBJ2-7; unclear D gene. The CDR3 length is 16 residues. The germline gives CDR1 SGHDT, CDR2 YYEEEE. The V and J ends lost 3 bases and 0 bases respectively, with 16 bases between them.